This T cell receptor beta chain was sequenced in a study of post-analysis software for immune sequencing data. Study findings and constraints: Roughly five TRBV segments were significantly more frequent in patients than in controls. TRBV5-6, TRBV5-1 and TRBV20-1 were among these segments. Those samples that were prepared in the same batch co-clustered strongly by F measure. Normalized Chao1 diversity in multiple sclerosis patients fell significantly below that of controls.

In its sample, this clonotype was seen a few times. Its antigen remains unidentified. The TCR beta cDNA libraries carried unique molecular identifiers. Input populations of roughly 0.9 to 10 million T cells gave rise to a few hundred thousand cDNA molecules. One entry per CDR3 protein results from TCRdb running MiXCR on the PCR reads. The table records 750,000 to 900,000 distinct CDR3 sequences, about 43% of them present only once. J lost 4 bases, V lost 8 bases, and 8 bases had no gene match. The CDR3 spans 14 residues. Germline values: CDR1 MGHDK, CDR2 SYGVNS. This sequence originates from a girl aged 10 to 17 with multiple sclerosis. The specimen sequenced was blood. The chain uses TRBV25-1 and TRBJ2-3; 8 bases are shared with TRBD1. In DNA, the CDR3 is TGTGCCAGCGGACGACAGGGGTCGGCAGATACGCAGTATTTT. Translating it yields CASGRQGSADTQYF.